This T cell receptor beta chain was recovered during a study of T-cell memory formation after mild COVID-19. One entry per CDR3 protein, called by TCRdb with MiXCR from the 5' RACE reads. The sample contains hundreds of thousands of distinct CDR3 sequences, roughly 17% of which appear only once. The TCR comes from an adult woman who had mild COVID-19 (a few samples of this study predate the infection). Cell type and time point are not known. The sample consisted of PBMCs or a T cell subset sorted from them (not recorded which).

CDR3 coding DNA: TGTGCCAGCAGCTTGGATCCCCTAGCCAAAAACATTCAGTACTTC. It yields the protein CASSLDPLAKNIQYF. The chain joins TRBV5-5 to TRBJ2-4, with D unclear. CDR1 SGHKS and CDR2 YYEKEE come from the germline V gene (reference sequence). V gave up 0 bases and J gave up 0 bases, with 7 bases separating them. The CDR3 extends over 15 amino acids.